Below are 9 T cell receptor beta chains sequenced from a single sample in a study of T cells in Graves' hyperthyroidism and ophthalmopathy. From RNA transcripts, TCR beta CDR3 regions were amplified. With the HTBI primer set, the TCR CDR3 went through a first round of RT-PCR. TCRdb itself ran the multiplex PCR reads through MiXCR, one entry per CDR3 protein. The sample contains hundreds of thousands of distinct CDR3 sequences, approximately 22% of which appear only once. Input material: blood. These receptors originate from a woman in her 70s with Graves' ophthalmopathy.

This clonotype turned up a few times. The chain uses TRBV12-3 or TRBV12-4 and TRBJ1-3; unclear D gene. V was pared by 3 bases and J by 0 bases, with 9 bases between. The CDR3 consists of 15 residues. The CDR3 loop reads CASSFSPNSGNTIYF. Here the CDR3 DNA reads TGTGCCAGCAGTTTTTCGCCAAACTCTGGAAACACCATATATTTT.

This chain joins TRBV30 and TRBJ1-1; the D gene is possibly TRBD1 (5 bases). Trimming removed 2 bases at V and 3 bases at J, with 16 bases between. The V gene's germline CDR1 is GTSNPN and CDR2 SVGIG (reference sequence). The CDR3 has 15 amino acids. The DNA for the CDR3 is TGTGCCTGGAGTATCCCGGGACCGGGTGACACTGAAGCTTTCTTT. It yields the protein CAWSIPGPGDTEAFF.

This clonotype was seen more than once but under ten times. The CDR3 loop reads CASSFDSRADTQYF. In nucleotides, the CDR3 is TGTGCCAGCAGTTTCGACTCAAGAGCAGATACGCAGTATTTT. V and J are TRBV12-3 or TRBV12-4 and TRBJ2-3; D not resolved. CDR3 length: 14 amino acids. V dropped 3 bases and J dropped 4 bases, with 11 bases sitting between them.

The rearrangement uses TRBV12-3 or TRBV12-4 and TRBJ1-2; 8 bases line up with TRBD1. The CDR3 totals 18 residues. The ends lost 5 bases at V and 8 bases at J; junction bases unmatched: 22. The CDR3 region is CASSLIPSDRGRTWGYTF. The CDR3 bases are TGTGCCAGCAGTCTAATCCCCTCCGACAGGGGAAGGACCTGGGGCTACACCTTC.

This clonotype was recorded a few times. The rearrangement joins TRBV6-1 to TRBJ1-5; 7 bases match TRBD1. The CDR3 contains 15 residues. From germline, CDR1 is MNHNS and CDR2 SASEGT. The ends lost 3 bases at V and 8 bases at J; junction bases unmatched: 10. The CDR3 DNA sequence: TGTGCCAGCAGTGACGCCCCACAGGGGTTCGAGCCCCAGCATTTT. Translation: CASSDAPQGFEPQHF.

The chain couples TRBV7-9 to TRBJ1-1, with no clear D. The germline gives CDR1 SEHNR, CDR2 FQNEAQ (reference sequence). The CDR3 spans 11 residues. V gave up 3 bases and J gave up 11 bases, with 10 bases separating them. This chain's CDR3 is CASSLGVGAFF. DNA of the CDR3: TGTGCCAGCAGCTTGGGAGTCGGGGCTTTCTTT.

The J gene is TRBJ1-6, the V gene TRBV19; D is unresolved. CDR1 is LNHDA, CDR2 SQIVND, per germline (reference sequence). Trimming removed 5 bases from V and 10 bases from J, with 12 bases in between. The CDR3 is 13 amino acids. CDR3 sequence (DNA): TGTGCCAGTAGTCCCGGGGAGAGGTCACCCCTCCACTTT. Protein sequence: CASSPGERSPLHF. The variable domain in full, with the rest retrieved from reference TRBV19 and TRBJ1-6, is DGGITQSPKYLFRKEGQNVTLSCEQNLNHDAMYWYRQDPGQGLRLIYYSQIVNDFQKGDIAEGYSVSREKKESFPLTVTSAQKNPTAFYLCASSPGERSPLHFGNGTRLTVT.

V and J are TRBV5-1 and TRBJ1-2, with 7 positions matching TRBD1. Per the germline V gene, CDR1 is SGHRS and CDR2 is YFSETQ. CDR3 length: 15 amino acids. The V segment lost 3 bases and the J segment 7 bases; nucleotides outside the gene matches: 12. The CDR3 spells CASSWGSTGFAGYTF. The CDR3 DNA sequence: TGCGCCAGCAGCTGGGGATCGACAGGGTTCGCTGGCTACACCTTC. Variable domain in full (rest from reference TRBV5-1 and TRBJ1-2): KAGVTQTPRYLIKTRGQQVTLSCSPISGHRSVSWYQQTPGQGLQFLFEYFSETQRNKGNFPGRFSGRQFSNSRSEMNVSTLELGDSALYLCASSWGSTGFAGYTFGSGTRLTVV.

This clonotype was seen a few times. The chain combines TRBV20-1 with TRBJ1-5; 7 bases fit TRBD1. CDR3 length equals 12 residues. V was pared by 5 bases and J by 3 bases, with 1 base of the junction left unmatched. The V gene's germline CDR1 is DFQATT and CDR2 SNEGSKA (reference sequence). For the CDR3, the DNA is TGCAGTGCTGGGACAGTCAATCAGCCCCAGCATTTT. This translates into CSAGTVNQPQHF.